Below, one T cell receptor (beta chain) is given with its context. The antigen it binds to is not known. Per-base qualities were not stored, and no clone one base away is much larger. The source of the sample is a study of T cell responses to AZD1222 COVID-19 vaccine (dated by TCRdb to the early 2020s). In the study overall: Because spike-specific TCR depth and breadth did not differ between the two schedules, AZD1222 recipients who got a second dose at roughly 4 weeks were pooled with those who got a second dose at roughly 12 weeks. TCR sequencing was performed for some 250 trial participants, of whom roughly 200 were given two doses of AZD1222 and about 25 were given two doses of MenACWY control vaccine. Enrollment into the trials was organized by age into subgroups of 18-55, 56-69 and 70-plus years, and those subgroups contained roughly 150, 30 and 60 TCR-sequenced participants, respectively. Broader findings and caveats from the paper: Most participants were white British and females outnumbered males, and the authors suggested that clonal diversity may have been underestimated. Conclusions about previously exposed vaccinees are limited because only five to seven AZD1222 recipients were SARS-CoV-2 seropositive at baseline. Because no day 14 peak-response samples were available, repertoires were characterized only after the peak T cell response. Epitopes outside the regions mutated in the B.1.351 and B.1.1.7 variants were reportedly recognized by nearly half of the unique spike-specific TCRs. Vaccine-associated CD4 TCRs spanned the whole spike protein, with dominant responses in regions 160-218 and 743-854. The 56-69-year group was small, and its depth increase did not reach significance, likely because of low power. A significant rise in spike-specific TCR breadth and depth was observed after two AZD1222 doses relative to day 0 and relative to MenACWY recipients.

Sample time point, as interpreted from the label and publication: baseline before first vaccination. Vaccinee samples came from UK trials COV001 and COV002, including a single-blind randomized controlled phase 2/3 trial of AZD1222 (ChAdOx1 nCoV-19) in healthy adults. Trial participant PBMC samples were collected at day 0 and day 28 after the second dose for TCRbeta chain sequencing. The CDR3 regions of human TCRbeta chains were analyzed by immunosequencing. Per the source publication's procedure: TCRs in the repertoires were compared against a reference library of SARS-CoV-2-specific TCRs that had been generated with the MIRA antigen-specificity platform. Breadth was defined as the fraction of unique TCRs that were SARS-CoV-2-associated, and depth was defined as the fraction of total T cells that were SARS-CoV-2-associated. Each spike-specific TCR was assigned to its reactive spike region and to a CD4 or CD8 class using the MIRA data. Log10-transformed breadth and depth values were compared by one-way ANOVA with Sidak's multiple comparisons tests. Entries here come from immuneACCESS through TCRdb and include only in-frame sequences with V and J called. Some clones fail to appear in such tables; in the studies checked, an unresolved V gene covers under half of the shortfall, and the cause of the remainder is unknown. That table supplies the V and J calls and clone size; D and trimming were determined from the DNA. The sample yields some 150,000 clones; around 94% were counted once. The ten largest clones add up to roughly 0.9% of the sample.

The CDR3 contains 14 residues, cysteine and phenylalanine counted. Left in the record is the CDR3 DNA by itself, 42 bases read in frame from the first base. Sequences LGHDT (CDR1) and YNNKEL (CDR2) are obtained from the germline V gene (reference sequence). Clipping removes 4 bases from V and 2 bases from J, with 3 as the unmatched junction base count. The sequences come from peripheral blood, collected on day 0 of AZD1222 vaccination. Recombination linked TRBV3-1 (or the pseudogene TRBV3-2) to TRBJ2-7, and 9 junction bases match TRBD1. The origin of this receptor is an adult in good health. The DNA sequence follows: TGTGCCAGCAGCCTACAGGGGGCGACCTACGAGCAGTACTTC. This is translated as CASSLQGATYEQYF.